This T cell receptor (beta chain) was found in a study of vaccination effects on CD4 cells after COVID-19. Study information: It was two doses of either the BNT162b2 or mRNA-1273 vaccine that participants received.

TCRdb keeps only in-frame clones here, not all; method: immunoSEQ multiplex PCR. This sample yields some 22,000 clones, of which around 72% are seen a single time; around 19% belongs to the top ten. Losses at the gene ends were 8 bases for V and 0 bases for J; bases not matched to a gene: 6. CDR3 length: 14 residues. Germline V gene lookup returns CDR1 SNHLY and CDR2 FYNNEI. Expansion with viral peptide pools was applied to antigen-specific CD4+ T cells by the ViraFEST assay prior to sequencing. Having been cultured for 9 to 11 days, the cells underwent CD4+ T cell isolation. Nucleocapsid antibodies were negative in the vaccine recipients, who had never had SARS-CoV-2 infection. A note on this clone: Its cognate antigen is unknown. Other nucleotide sequences from this sample produce the same CDR3.

The chain recombines TRBV2 with TRBJ2-7; TRBD1 aligns across 8 bases. The clonotype was recovered from a human donor who received a COVID-19 vaccine. The sample consisted of CD4+ T cells from PBMCs cultured with HCoV-NL63 spike peptides, taken before COVID-19 vaccination. CDR3 sequence (DNA): TGTGCCAGCGGTCGGGACAGGAGCTCCTACGAGCAGTACTTC. It encodes CASGRDRSSYEQYF.